A single sample is the source of the 23 T cell receptor beta chains below, sequenced in a study of blood T cell repertoires in COVID-19 (dated by TCRdb to the early 2020s). The library relied on the immunoSEQ multiplex PCR assay. In TCRdb, the immuneACCESS table is reduced to in-frame sequences with V and J assigned. These tables do not hold every clone; where another copy was compared, an unresolved V gene accounts for under half, and the others remain unexplained. The sample includes 120,000 to 150,000 clones, with roughly 86% observed a single time. The top ten constitute about 5.6% of the sample. Sequenced sample: peripheral blood. Receptor source: a human donor in a cohort sampled during active COVID-19.

The chain links TRBV19 to TRBJ2-3, with 9 bases that match TRBD2. V was pared by 3 bases and J by 1 base, with 11 bases of the junction left unmatched. The CDR3 totals 18 residues. CDR1 is LNHDA, CDR2 SQIVND, per germline (reference sequence). CDR3 residues: CASSISAGGSEGTDTQYF. Written as DNA, the CDR3 is TGTGCCAGTAGTATCTCTGCGGGAGGGTCCGAGGGCACAGATACGCAGTATTTT.

This sequence joins TRBV7-2 and TRBJ2-5; 12 bases match TRBD2. With 2 bases clipped from V and 7 bases from J, the junction kept 5 bases outside the gene matches. The CDR3 covers 15 residues. Germline-derived CDR1 and CDR2 are SGHTA and FQGNSA. CDR3 nucleotides: TGTGCCAGCAGCTTATCTAGCGGGAGGGCGGGGACCCAGTACTTC. Translation gives CASSLSSGRAGTQYF. Supplemented by reference TRBV7-2 and TRBJ2-5, the full variable domain reads GAGVSQSPSNKVTEKGKDVELRCDPISGHTALYWYRQSLGQGLEFLIYFQGNSAPDKSGLPSDRFSAERTGGSVSTLTIQRTQQEDSAVYLCASSLSSGRAGTQYFGPGTRLLVL.

J is TRBJ2-7 and V is TRBV28, with a possible D match to TRBD2 (5 bases). The CDR3 covers 14 residues. V was pared by 7 bases and J by 5 bases, with 18 bases between. Germline V gene lookup returns CDR1 MDHEN and CDR2 SYDVKM. In DNA form, the CDR3 reads TGTGCCAGCACCCCCGCGGGCCCTCCTGACGAGCAGTACTTC. Amino acid sequence: CASTPAGPPDEQYF.

The gene calls are TRBV28 and TRBJ2-3; perhaps TRBD2 as D (6 bases). Trimming took 8 bases from V and 6 from J, leaving 12 bases between them. This CDR3 is built from 12 residues. CDR1 MDHEN and CDR2 SYDVKM come from the germline V gene. CDR3 nucleotides: TGTGCCAGCGCCCCGGGAGCGGATACGCAGTATTTT. Translating gives CASAPGADTQYF.

The V gene is TRBV3-1 (or the pseudogene TRBV3-2), the J gene TRBJ2-2, with D perhaps TRBD2 (6 bases). The CDR3 has 18 residues. Germline values: CDR1 LGHDT, CDR2 YNNKEL (reference sequence). Deletions cut 3 bases from V and 6 bases from J, with 23 bases between. In DNA form, the CDR3 reads TGTGCCAGCAGCCAGACCGACCGGGGGACCCCTAGGTCCGGGGAGCTGTTTTTT. Translation gives CASSQTDRGTPRSGELFF.

The V call is TRBV28, the J call TRBJ2-2; 7 nucleotides agree with TRBD2. This CDR3 is 16 amino acids long. V trimming: 5 bases; J trimming: 0 bases; junction bases outside the gene matches: 6. CDR1 is MDHEN, CDR2 SYDVKM, per germline. In DNA form, the CDR3 reads TGTGCCAGCAGTACCCGAGCGGGGCCGAACACCGGGGAGCTGTTTTTT. The encoded protein is CASSTRAGPNTGELFF. Filled out from reference TRBV28 and TRBJ2-2, the complete variable domain reads DVKVTQSSRYLVKRTGEKVFLECVQDMDHENMFWYRQDPGLGLRLIYFSYDVKMKEKGDIPEGYSVSREKKERFSLILESASTNQTSMYLCASSTRAGPNTGELFFGEGSRLTVL.

This clone occurred a few times. This chain links TRBV3-1 (or the pseudogene TRBV3-2) with TRBJ1-5, with TRBD1 matching over 9 bases. Trimming took 4 bases from V and 7 from J; bases not matched to a gene: 5. Germline assignment: CDR1 LGHDT and CDR2 YNNKEL (reference sequence). This CDR3 region has 14 residues. The chain's CDR3 is CASSLGQGRQPQHF. In nucleotides, the CDR3 is TGTGCCAGCAGCCTCGGACAGGGGCGGCAGCCCCAGCATTTT.

Comment on this clone: Because the CDR3's place on the DNA is in doubt, the DNA is left out and the CDR3 is given as listed by TCRdb. J is TRBJ1-2 and V is TRBV28; the DNA was not used to check the table's D call, TRBD1. Ends included, the CDR3 has 13 residues. Germline lookup yields CDR1 MDHEN and CDR2 SYDVKM. CDR3 amino acids: CVSAPGMDYGYTF.

This chain joins TRBV9 and TRBJ1-1; TRBD1 agrees at 9 bases. This CDR3 has 14 amino acids. Germline trimming cut 3 bases from V and 4 bases from J; bases unmatched to any gene: 4. Germline V lookup: CDR1 SGDLS, CDR2 YYNGEE. The CDR3 spells CASSEQGAPTEAFF. Here the CDR3 DNA reads TGTGCCAGCAGCGAACAGGGGGCGCCCACTGAAGCTTTCTTT.

The V gene is TRBV14, the J gene TRBJ1-6; TRBD1 matches at 10 bases. V lost 6 bases, J lost 4 bases, and 3 bases stayed unmatched. CDR3 length equals 15 residues. Germline lookup yields CDR1 SGHDN and CDR2 FVKESK. CDR3 DNA: TGTGCCAGCAGAGGACAGGGGGGGTATAATTCACCCCTCCACTTT. It is translated as CASRGQGGYNSPLHF.

This chain joins TRBV7-8 and TRBJ1-2; TRBD1 might be the D (5 bases). Germline CDR1 and CDR2: SGHVS and FQNEAQ. V was shortened by 5 bases and J by 1 base, with 14 bases between the two germline ends. CDR3 length: 15 amino acids. CDR3 DNA: TGTGCCAGCAGCCCAAGGGTGGACAATAACTATGGCTACACCTTC. It yields the protein CASSPRVDNNYGYTF. The complete variable domain, with remaining parts taken from reference TRBV7-8 and TRBJ1-2, reads GAGVSQSPRYKVAKRGQDVALRCDPISGHVSLFWYQQALGQGPEFLTYFQNEAQLDKSGLPSDRFFAERPEGSVSTLKIQRTQQEDSAVYLCASSPRVDNNYGYTFGSGTRLTVV.

This clone was seen a single time. The chain is built from TRBV21-1 and TRBJ1-5; the DNA was not used to check the table's D call, TRBD1. TRBV21-1 is classified as a pseudogene. The CDR3 runs to 16 residues. In nucleotides, the CDR3 is TGTGCCAGCAGCAAAGATGGACAGGGCACCAATCAGCCCCAGCATTTT. This codes for CASSKDGQGTNQPQHF.

Only one count was recorded for this clone. This chain uses TRBV3-1 (or the pseudogene TRBV3-2) with TRBJ1-1; the match to TRBD1 covers 8 bases. J lost 2 bases, V lost 1 base, and 9 bases had no gene match. CDR1 and CDR2 (germline): LGHDT, YNNKEL (reference sequence). The CDR3 has 17 residues. The CDR3 sequence: CASSQGSTRGRNTEAFF. As DNA, the CDR3 is TGTGCCAGCAGCCAAGGGTCAACCAGGGGGCGAAACACTGAAGCTTTCTTT.

As regards this clone: The junction departs from the called germline gene at one end, perhaps through a read error. The gene calls are TRBV10-3 and TRBJ1-6, with D maybe TRBD1 (5 bases). Germline V gene lookup returns CDR1 ENHRY and CDR2 SYGVKD. This CDR3 is 16 amino acids long. The chain's CDR3 is CAISESGPSSNSPLHF. CDR3 in DNA: TGTGCCATCAGTGAGTCGGGGCCTTCCTCTAATTCACCCCTCCACTTT.

The CDR3 DNA is TGTGCCAGCAGCTTATTGGCAGGGCTAACACATACGCAGTATTTT. This codes for CASSLLAGLTHTQYF. The rearrangement joins TRBV7-9 to TRBJ2-3; tentatively, D is TRBD1 (5 bases). Germline V gene data show CDR1 as SEHNR and CDR2 as FQNEAQ (reference sequence). There are 15 residues in the CDR3. Trimming shortened V by 2 bases and J by 7 bases, and 16 bases separated the two germline ends.

The genes are TRBV5-1 and TRBJ2-2; 7 bases map to TRBD2. Trimming took 4 bases from V and 1 from J; bases not matched to a gene: 7. Per germline, CDR1 SGHRS and CDR2 YFSETQ. The CDR3 consists of 16 residues. The CDR3 coding sequence is TGCGCCAGCAGCCGGACGGGACTAAGGAACACCGGGGAGCTGTTTTTT. Encoded protein: CASSRTGLRNTGELFF. Full variable domain (rest looked up from reference TRBV5-1 and TRBJ2-2): KAGVTQTPRYLIKTRGQQVTLSCSPISGHRSVSWYQQTPGQGLQFLFEYFSETQRNKGNFPGRFSGRQFSNSRSEMNVSTLELGDSALYLCASSRTGLRNTGELFFGEGSRLTVL.

J is TRBJ2-1 and V is TRBV3-1 (or the pseudogene TRBV3-2), with 8 bases fitting TRBD2. Germline CDR1 reads LGHDT; CDR2 reads YNNKEL (reference sequence). The V gene end was trimmed by 2 bases and the J gene end by 4 bases; junction bases not matched to a gene: 4. The CDR3 covers 15 residues. Written as DNA, the CDR3 is TGTGCCAGCAGCCAAAGGTCGGGGGGGTACAATGAGCAGTTCTTC. Residues: CASSQRSGGYNEQFF.

The chain combines TRBV28 with TRBJ1-5; no reliable D call. The CDR3 extends over 15 amino acids. Germline CDR1 and CDR2: MDHEN and SYDVKM. V was trimmed by 7 bases and J by 3 bases, leaving 16 bases between them. CDR3 in DNA: TGTGCCAGCACCAAATGGGCCCATTACAATCAGCCCCAGCATTTT. The encoded protein is CASTKWAHYNQPQHF.

The rearrangement links TRBV7-9 to TRBJ1-1; D possibly corresponds to TRBD1 (6 bases). CDR3 length equals 17 residues. Germline V gives CDR1 SEHNR, CDR2 FQNEAQ (reference sequence). Trimming pared 4 bases from V and 0 bases from J, leaving 18 bases between. The CDR3 DNA follows: TGTGCCAGCAGCTCCACTAAAACCACAGGGCTGAACACTGAAGCTTTCTTT. This translates into CASSSTKTTGLNTEAFF.

V usage is TRBV29-1 and J usage is TRBJ2-7, with TRBD1 as a possible D gene (6 bases). This CDR3 is 12 amino acids long. Trimming took 7 bases from V and 4 from J, leaving 14 bases between them. Germline CDR1 and CDR2: SQVTM and ANQGSEA. CDR3 residues: CSAVGTMYEQYF. The CDR3 nucleotides read TGCAGCGCCGTCGGGACAATGTACGAGCAGTACTTC.

The V gene is TRBV24-1, the J gene TRBJ2-2; 13 nucleotides line up with TRBD2. V gave up 7 bases and J gave up 0 bases; unmatched junction bases: 4. The CDR3 is made up of 17 amino acids. The V gene's germline CDR1 is KGHDR and CDR2 SFDVKD. The CDR3 region is CATSRTSGSANTGELFF. CDR3 DNA: TGTGCCACCAGCCGGACTAGCGGGAGTGCGAACACCGGGGAGCTGTTTTTT.

CDR3 nucleotide sequence: TGTGCCAGCAGCTTAGAGTTCGGGGGTGAGCAGTTCTTC. This codes for CASSLEFGGEQFF. The chain carries TRBV11-2 and TRBJ2-1, with D maybe TRBD2 (6 bases). The V end was cut by 0 bases, the J end by 9 bases, with 9 bases between. This CDR3 is built from 13 residues. Germline CDR1 is SGHAT and CDR2 is FQNNGV.

This clone was recorded a few times. This chain uses TRBV27 with TRBJ2-1; 7 nucleotides agree with TRBD2. This CDR3 is built from 15 residues. The V gene's germline CDR1 is MNHEY and CDR2 SMNVEV (reference sequence). J lost 6 bases, V lost 2 bases, and 7 bases had no gene match. The CDR3 DNA reads as TGTGCCAGCAGTTTACGTGGGGGGGTTTTCAATGAGCAGTTCTTC. Residues: CASSLRGGVFNEQFF.